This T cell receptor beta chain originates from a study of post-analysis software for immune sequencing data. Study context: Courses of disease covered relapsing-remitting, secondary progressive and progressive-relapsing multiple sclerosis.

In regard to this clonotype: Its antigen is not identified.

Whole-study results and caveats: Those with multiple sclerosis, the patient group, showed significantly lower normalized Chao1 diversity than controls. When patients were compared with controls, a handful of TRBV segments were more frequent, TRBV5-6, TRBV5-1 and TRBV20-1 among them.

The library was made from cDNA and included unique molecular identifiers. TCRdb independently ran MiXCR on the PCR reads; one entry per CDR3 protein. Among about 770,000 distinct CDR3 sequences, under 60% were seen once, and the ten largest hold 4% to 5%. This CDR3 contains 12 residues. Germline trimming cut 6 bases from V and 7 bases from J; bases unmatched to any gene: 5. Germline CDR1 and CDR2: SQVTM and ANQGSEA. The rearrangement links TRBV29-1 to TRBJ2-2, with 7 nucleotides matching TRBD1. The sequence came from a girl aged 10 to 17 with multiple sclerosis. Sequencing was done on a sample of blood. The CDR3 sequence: CSVTTGVGELFF. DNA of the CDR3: TGCAGCGTCACCACAGGGGTCGGGGAGCTGTTTTTT.